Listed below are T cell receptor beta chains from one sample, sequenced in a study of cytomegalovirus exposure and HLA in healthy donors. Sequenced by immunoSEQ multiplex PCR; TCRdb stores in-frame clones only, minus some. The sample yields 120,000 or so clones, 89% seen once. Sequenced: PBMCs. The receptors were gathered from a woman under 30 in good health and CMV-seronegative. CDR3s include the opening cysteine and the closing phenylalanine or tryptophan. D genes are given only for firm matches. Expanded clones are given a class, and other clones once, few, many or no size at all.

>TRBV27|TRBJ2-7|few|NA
CASRMGSTFYEQYF
TGTGCCAGCAGAATGGGCAGTACCTTCTACGAGCAGTACTTC
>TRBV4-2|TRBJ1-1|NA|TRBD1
CASSYLPHRGWGPYTEAFF
TGTGCCAGCAGCTACTTGCCGCACAGGGGATGGGGGCCTTACACTGAAGCTTTCTTT
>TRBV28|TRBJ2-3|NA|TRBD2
CASSLGGTSGSPDTQYF
TGTGCCAGCAGTTTAGGGGGGACTAGCGGGAGCCCAGATACGCAGTATTTT
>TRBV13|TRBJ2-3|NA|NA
CASSDSSRGGATDTQYF
TGTGCCAGCAGTGACTCCTCAAGGGGGGGAGCCACAGATACGCAGTATTTT
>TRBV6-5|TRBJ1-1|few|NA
CASRPPDRQRSEAFF
TGTGCCAGCAGACCTCCCGACAGGCAGCGCTCTGAAGCTTTCTTT
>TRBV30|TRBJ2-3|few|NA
CAWREGATDTQYF
TGTGCCTGGAGGGAGGGAGCCACAGATACGCAGTATTTT
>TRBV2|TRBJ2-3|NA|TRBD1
CASSERGTGEGTDTQYF
TGTGCCAGCAGTGAAAGGGGGACAGGGGAGGGCACAGATACGCAGTATTTT
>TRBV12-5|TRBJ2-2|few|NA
CASGLVPKSVPNTGELFF
TGTGCTAGTGGTTTGGTACCGAAGTCGGTTCCGAACACCGGGGAGCTGTTTTTT
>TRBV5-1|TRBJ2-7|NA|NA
CASSSVGRGARTYEQYF
TGCGCCAGCAGCTCGGTTGGTCGGGGGGCCAGGACCTACGAGCAGTACTTC
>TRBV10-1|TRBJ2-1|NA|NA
CASSEGGPSTYNEQFF
TGCGCCAGCAGTGAGGGAGGCCCCTCCACCTACAATGAGCAGTTCTTC
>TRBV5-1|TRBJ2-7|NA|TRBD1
CASRLRDRDIYEQYF
TGCGCCAGCCGACTCCGGGACAGGGATATTTACGAGCAGTACTTC
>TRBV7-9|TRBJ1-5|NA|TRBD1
CASSTGQGAYQPQHF
TGTGCCAGCAGCACCGGACAGGGGGCCTATCAGCCCCAGCATTTT
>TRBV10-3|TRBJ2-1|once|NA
CAISSTRDNEQFF
TGTGCCATCAGCTCGACCCGGGACAATGAGCAGTTCTTC
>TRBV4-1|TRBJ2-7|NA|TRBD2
CASSPAGLAGHEQYF
TGCGCCAGCAGCCCCGCGGGACTAGCGGGCCACGAGCAGTACTTC
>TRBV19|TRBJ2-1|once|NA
CASSMDSGNEQFF
TGTGCCAGTAGTATGGATAGCGGTAATGAGCAGTTCTTC
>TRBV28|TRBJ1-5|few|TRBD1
CASRDRGGNQPQHF
TGTGCCAGCCGGGACAGGGGCGGCAATCAGCCCCAGCATTTT
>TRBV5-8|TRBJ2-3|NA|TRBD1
CASSLGQGAMDTQYF
TGTGCCAGCAGCTTGGGACAGGGGGCCATGGATACGCAGTATTTT
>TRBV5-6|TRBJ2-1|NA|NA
CASTNFSPWDEQFF
TGTGCCAGCACCAATTTTAGCCCGTGGGATGAGCAGTTCTTC
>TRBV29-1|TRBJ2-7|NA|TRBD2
CSVGSPSGTYEQYF
TGCAGCGTTGGATCCCCTAGCGGGACCTACGAGCAGTACTTC
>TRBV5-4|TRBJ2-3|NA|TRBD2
CASSSRAGGSTDTQYF
TGTGCCAGCAGCTCCCGAGCGGGAGGGTCGACAGATACGCAGTATTTT
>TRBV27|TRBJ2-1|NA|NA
CASSFVGGTYNEQFF
TGTGCCAGCAGTTTTGTTGGCGGAACCTACAATGAGCAGTTCTTC
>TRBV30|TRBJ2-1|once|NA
CAWSVSRNEQFF
TGTGCCTGGAGTGTCTCACGGAATGAGCAGTTCTTC
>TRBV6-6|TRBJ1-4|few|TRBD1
CASTGTGGKLFF
TGTGCCAGCACCGGGACAGGGGGAAAACTGTTTTTT
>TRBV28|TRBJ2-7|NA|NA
CASSFFRGAYEQYF
TGTGCCAGCAGTTTCTTTAGGGGTGCCTACGAGCAGTACTTC
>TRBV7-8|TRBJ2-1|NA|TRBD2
CASSLNQRTSSYNEQFF
TGTGCCAGCAGCTTAAATCAGAGGACTAGCTCCTACAATGAGCAGTTCTTC
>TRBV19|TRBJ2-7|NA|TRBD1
CASSKGQASYEQYF
TGTGCCAGTAGTAAGGGACAGGCCTCCTACGAGCAGTACTTC
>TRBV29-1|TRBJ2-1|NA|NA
CSVEGRDGNEQFF
TGCAGCGTTGAAGGGCGGGATGGGAATGAGCAGTTCTTC
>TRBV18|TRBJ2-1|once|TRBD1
CASSPRQGNREQFF
TGTGCCAGCTCACCTCGACAGGGGAATCGGGAGCAGTTCTTC
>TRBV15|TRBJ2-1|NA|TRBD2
CATSLPRRASGRAIAREQFF
TGTGCCACCAGCCTCCCCCGTCGGGCTAGCGGGAGGGCCATTGCTAGGGAGCAGTTCTTC
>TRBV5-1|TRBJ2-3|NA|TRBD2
CASNARLAGVDTQYF
TGCGCCAGCAACGCCCGACTAGCGGGAGTGGATACGCAGTATTTT
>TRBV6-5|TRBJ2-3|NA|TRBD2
CASSPLAGGTDTQYF
TGTGCCAGCAGTCCACTAGCGGGAGGAACAGATACGCAGTATTTT
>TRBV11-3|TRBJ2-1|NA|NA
CASSLVGGGWGNEQFF
TGTGCCAGCAGCCTAGTTGGCGGGGGCTGGGGCAATGAGCAGTTCTTC
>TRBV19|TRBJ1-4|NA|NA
CASSRLDWPEKLFF
TGTGCCAGTAGTAGACTAGATTGGCCTGAAAAACTGTTTTTT
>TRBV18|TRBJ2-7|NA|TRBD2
CASSTSGALSEQYF
TGTGCCAGCTCTACTAGCGGAGCCCTATCCGAGCAGTACTTC
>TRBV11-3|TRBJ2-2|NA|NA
CASSPKSWASLFF
TGTGCCAGCAGCCCGAAATCGTGGGCATCGCTGTTTTTT
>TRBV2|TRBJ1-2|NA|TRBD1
CASSGTVGGYTF
TGTGCCAGCAGCGGGACAGTGGGCGGCTACACCTTC
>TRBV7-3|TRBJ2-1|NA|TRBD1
CASSLVPFAGTGFYNEQFF
TGTGCCAGCAGCTTAGTTCCTTTCGCCGGGACAGGGTTCTACAATGAGCAGTTCTTC
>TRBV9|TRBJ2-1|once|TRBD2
CASSVGTSGSSYNEQFF
TGTGCCAGCAGCGTAGGGACTAGCGGGAGCTCCTACAATGAGCAGTTCTTC
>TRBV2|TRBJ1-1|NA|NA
CASSAWGGTEAFF
TGTGCCAGCAGTGCTTGGGGAGGTACTGAAGCTTTCTTT
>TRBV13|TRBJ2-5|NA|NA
CASSLAGDGRDQETQYF
TGTGCCAGCAGCTTAGCAGGGGATGGACGGGATCAAGAGACCCAGTACTTC
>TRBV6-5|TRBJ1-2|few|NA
CASSYSRGYTF
TGTGCCAGCAGTTACTCCAGAGGCTACACCTTC
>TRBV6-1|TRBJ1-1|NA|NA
CASIKAGYTEAFF
TGTGCCAGCATCAAAGCAGGGTACACTGAAGCTTTCTTT
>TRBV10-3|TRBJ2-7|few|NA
CASGSGYEQYF
TGTGCCTCCGGGAGTGGGTACGAGCAGTACTTC
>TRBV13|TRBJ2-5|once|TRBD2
CASSLPGGGETQYF
TGTGCCAGCAGCCTCCCGGGGGGGGGAGAGACCCAGTACTTC
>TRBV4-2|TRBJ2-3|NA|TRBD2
CASSYPGPAGGPGTDTQYF
TGTGCCAGCAGCTACCCCGGGCCAGCGGGAGGGCCCGGCACAGATACGCAGTATTTT
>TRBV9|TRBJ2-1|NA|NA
CASSVDRYNEQFF
TGTGCCAGCAGCGTTGACAGATACAATGAGCAGTTCTTC
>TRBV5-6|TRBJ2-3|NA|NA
CASSPFLAGGQGADTQYF
TGTGCCAGCAGCCCCTTCCTCGCCGGCGGCCAAGGCGCAGATACGCAGTATTTT
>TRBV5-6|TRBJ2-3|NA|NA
CASSSGGPGTDTQYF
TGTGCCAGCAGCTCAGGAGGGCCAGGCACAGATACGCAGTATTTT
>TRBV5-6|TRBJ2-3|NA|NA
CASSLVSAVFTDTQYF
TGTGCCAGCTCCTTAGTCTCAGCGGTCTTCACAGATACGCAGTATTTT
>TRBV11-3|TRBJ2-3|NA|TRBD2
CASSLGLASGRVDTQYF
TGTGCCAGCAGCTTAGGTCTGGCTAGCGGGAGAGTGGATACGCAGTATTTT
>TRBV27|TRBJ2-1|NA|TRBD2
CASKTFMGLTDYNEQFF
TGTGCCAGCAAGACATTCATGGGACTAACCGACTACAATGAGCAGTTCTTC
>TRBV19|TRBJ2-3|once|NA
CASGDRHQGWYF
TGTGCCAGTGGTGACAGGCACCAAGGGTGGTATTTT
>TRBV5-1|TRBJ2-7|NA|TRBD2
CASSLVLAGGEQYF
TGCGCCAGCAGCTTGGTGCTAGCGGGAGGCGAGCAGTACTTC
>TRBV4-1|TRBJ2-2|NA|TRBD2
CASSQGLAGGVTGELFF
TGCGCCAGCAGCCAGGGACTAGCGGGAGGTGTCACCGGGGAGCTGTTTTTT
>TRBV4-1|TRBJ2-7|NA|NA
CASSQAQAYEQYF
TGCGCCAGCAGCCAAGCGCAGGCCTACGAGCAGTACTTC